Listed below are T cell receptor beta chains from one sample, sequenced in a study of blood T cell repertoires in COVID-19. Profiled with immunoSEQ multiplex PCR; TCRdb holds only in-frame clones, not every one. The top ten hold just under 6.5% of the sample, which has 250,000 or so clones, roughly 88% seen once. Material for sequencing was peripheral blood. These receptors were obtained from a woman younger than 45 with COVID-19, enrolled during active disease. The CDR3 runs from the conserved cysteine through the conserved F or W. Fields, in order: D gene, clone size, J gene, V gene, CDR3 protein, CDR3 DNA. D genes are given only for firm matches. Clone size is not always given. Where it is, it says once, few, many or a class for expanded clones.

D gene: NA; clone size: NA; J gene: TRBJ2-7; V gene: TRBV3-1/TRBV3-2; CDR3 protein: CASSQELGQREQYF; CDR3 DNA: TGTGCCAGCAGCCAAGAATTAGGACAAAGGGAGCAGTACTTC
D gene: NA; clone size: NA; J gene: TRBJ1-6; V gene: TRBV4-3; CDR3 protein: CASSQGGLDGPLHF; CDR3 DNA: TGCGCCAGCAGCCAAGGAGGATTGGATGGACCCCTCCACTTT
D gene: NA; clone size: NA; J gene: TRBJ2-5; V gene: TRBV7-2; CDR3 protein: CASSPRTAETQYF; CDR3 DNA: TGTGCCAGCAGCCCTAGGACTGCGGAGACCCAGTACTTC
D gene: NA; clone size: few; J gene: TRBJ2-7; V gene: TRBV9; CDR3 protein: CASSVGGANSYEQYF; CDR3 DNA: TGTGCCAGCAGCGTAGGAGGCGCAAACTCCTACGAGCAGTACTTC
D gene: NA; clone size: NA; J gene: TRBJ1-2; V gene: TRBV7-8; CDR3 protein: CASSFRDSTNYGYTF; CDR3 DNA: TGTGCCAGCAGCTTCCGAGACAGTACTAACTATGGCTACACCTTC
D gene: TRBD1; clone size: once; J gene: TRBJ2-3; V gene: TRBV10-3; CDR3 protein: CAISESGTGVSDTQYF; CDR3 DNA: TGTGCCATCAGTGAGTCAGGGACAGGGGTCTCAGATACGCAGTATTTT
D gene: TRBD1; clone size: NA; J gene: TRBJ1-5; V gene: TRBV7-2; CDR3 protein: CASSLGGQATNQPQHF; CDR3 DNA: TGTGCCAGCAGCTTAGGGGGACAGGCCACCAATCAGCCCCAGCATTTT
D gene: TRBD1; clone size: NA; J gene: TRBJ2-5; V gene: TRBV27; CDR3 protein: CASSLQGAETQYF; CDR3 DNA: TGTGCCAGCAGTTTGCAGGGGGCAGAGACCCAGTACTTC
D gene: NA; clone size: NA; J gene: TRBJ2-5; V gene: TRBV11-3; CDR3 protein: CASSFRGTSLTETQYF; CDR3 DNA: TGTGCCAGCAGCTTCCGGGGGACCAGCTTAACGGAGACCCAGTACTTC
D gene: NA; clone size: NA; J gene: TRBJ2-2; V gene: TRBV6-6; CDR3 protein: CASKAGPAGELFF; CDR3 DNA: TGTGCCAGCAAGGCGGGGCCGGCGGGGGAGCTGTTTTTT
D gene: NA; clone size: NA; J gene: TRBJ2-2; V gene: TRBV19; CDR3 protein: CASSGGLNTGELFF; CDR3 DNA: TGTGCCAGCTCAGGGGGACTGAACACCGGGGAGCTGTTTTTT
D gene: TRBD1; clone size: NA; J gene: TRBJ2-3; V gene: TRBV7-8; CDR3 protein: CASYLKNRGTGRIDTQYF; CDR3 DNA: TGTGCCAGCTACCTCAAAAACCGGGGGACAGGGAGGATAGATACGCAGTATTTT
D gene: TRBD1; clone size: NA; J gene: TRBJ1-1; V gene: TRBV9; CDR3 protein: CASSVEQGTEAFF; CDR3 DNA: TGTGCCAGCAGCGTAGAACAGGGGACTGAAGCTTTCTTT
D gene: NA; clone size: NA; J gene: TRBJ1-1; V gene: TRBV19; CDR3 protein: CASSQVGLQVFF; CDR3 DNA: TGTGCCAGTAGTCAAGTTGGGTTACAGGTATTCTTT
D gene: NA; clone size: NA; J gene: TRBJ2-1; V gene: TRBV28; CDR3 protein: CASSLGEPEQFF; CDR3 DNA: TGTGCCAGCAGTTTAGGGGAGCCAGAGCAGTTCTTC
D gene: TRBD1; clone size: NA; J gene: TRBJ1-5; V gene: TRBV28; CDR3 protein: CASGQGGGGNQPQHF; CDR3 DNA: TGTGCCAGCGGACAGGGGGGGGGTGGCAATCAGCCCCAGCATTTT
D gene: NA; clone size: NA; J gene: TRBJ2-3; V gene: TRBV7-9; CDR3 protein: CASPTGDSTDTQYF; CDR3 DNA: TGTGCCAGCCCGACGGGGGATAGCACAGATACGCAGTATTTT
D gene: TRBD2; clone size: NA; J gene: TRBJ2-1; V gene: TRBV7-9; CDR3 protein: CASPRSGRDYNEQFF; CDR3 DNA: TGTGCCAGCCCACGTTCTGGGAGGGATTACAATGAGCAGTTCTTC
D gene: TRBD2; clone size: NA; J gene: TRBJ2-1; V gene: TRBV5-1; CDR3 protein: CASSLLAGGGYEQFF; CDR3 DNA: TGCGCCAGCAGCCTACTAGCGGGAGGGGGGTACGAGCAGTTCTTC
D gene: TRBD1; clone size: few; J gene: TRBJ2-7; V gene: TRBV3-1/TRBV3-2; CDR3 protein: CASSQGRGLLEQYF; CDR3 DNA: TGTGCCAGCAGCCAAGGCAGGGGGCTCTTGGAGCAGTACTTC
D gene: NA; clone size: NA; J gene: TRBJ2-5; V gene: TRBV2; CDR3 protein: CASSVSSEETQYF; CDR3 DNA: TGTGCCAGCAGTGTATCGAGCGAAGAGACCCAGTACTTC